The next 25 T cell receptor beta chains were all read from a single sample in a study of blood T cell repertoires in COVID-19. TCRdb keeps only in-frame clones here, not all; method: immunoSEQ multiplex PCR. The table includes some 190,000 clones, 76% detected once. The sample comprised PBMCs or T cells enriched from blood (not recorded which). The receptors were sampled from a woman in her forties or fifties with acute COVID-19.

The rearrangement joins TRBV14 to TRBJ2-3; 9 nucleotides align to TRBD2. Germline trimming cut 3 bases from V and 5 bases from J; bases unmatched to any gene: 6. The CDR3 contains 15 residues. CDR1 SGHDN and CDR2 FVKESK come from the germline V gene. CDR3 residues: CASSQSLAGIDTQYF. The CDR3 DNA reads TGTGCCAGCAGCCAGTCGCTAGCGGGGATAGATACGCAGTATTTT.

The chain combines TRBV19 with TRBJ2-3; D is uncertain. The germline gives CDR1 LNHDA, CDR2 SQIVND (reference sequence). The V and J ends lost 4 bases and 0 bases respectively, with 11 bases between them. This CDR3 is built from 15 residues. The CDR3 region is CASSNPGASTDTQYF. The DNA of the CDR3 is TGTGCCAGTAGTAACCCGGGTGCTAGCACAGATACGCAGTATTTT.

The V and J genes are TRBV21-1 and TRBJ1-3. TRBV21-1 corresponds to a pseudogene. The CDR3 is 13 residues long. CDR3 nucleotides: TGTGCCAGTTTCCGGGGTGGTGGAAACACCATATATTTT. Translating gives CASFRGGGNTIYF.

The CDR3 protein is CASTGQIPGNTIYF. DNA for the CDR3: TGTGCCAGCACGGGACAGATCCCTGGAAACACCATATATTTT. The V and J genes are TRBV2 and TRBJ1-3; 7 bases are a match to TRBD1. The V gene's germline CDR1 is SNHLY and CDR2 FYNNEI. The length of the CDR3 is 14 residues. After removal of 7 bases from V and 2 bases from J, the junction contained 5 bases not matched to a gene.

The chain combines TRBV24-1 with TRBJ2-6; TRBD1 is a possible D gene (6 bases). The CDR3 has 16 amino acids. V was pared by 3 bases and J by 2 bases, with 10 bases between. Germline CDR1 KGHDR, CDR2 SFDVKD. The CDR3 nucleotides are TGTGCCACCAGTGATCCCTCAGGGGCTGGGGCCAACGTCCTGACTTTC. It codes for CATSDPSGAGANVLTF.

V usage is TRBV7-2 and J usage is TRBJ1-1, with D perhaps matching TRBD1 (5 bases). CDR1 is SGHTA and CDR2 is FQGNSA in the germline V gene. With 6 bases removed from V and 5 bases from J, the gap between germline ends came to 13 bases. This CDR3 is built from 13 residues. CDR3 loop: CASRNGGRTEAFF. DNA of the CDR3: TGTGCCAGCAGGAACGGGGGGAGGACTGAAGCTTTCTTT.

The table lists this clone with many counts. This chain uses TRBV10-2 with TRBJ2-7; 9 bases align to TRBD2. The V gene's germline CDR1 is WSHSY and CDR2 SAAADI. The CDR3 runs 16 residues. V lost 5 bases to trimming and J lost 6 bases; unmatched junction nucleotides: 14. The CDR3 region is CASSPRGSGGGTEQYV. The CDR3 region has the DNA TGCGCCAGCAGTCCCCGGGGTAGCGGGGGTGGTACCGAGCAGTACGTC.

Here the CDR3 reads CASTLDRGRDTGELFF. CDR3 coding DNA: TGTGCCAGCACCCTAGACAGGGGGCGCGACACCGGGGAGCTGTTTTTT. V is TRBV6-6 and J is TRBJ2-2, with 10 bases identical to TRBD1. The V segment lost 7 bases and the J segment 3 bases; nucleotides outside the gene matches: 8. The germline V gene has CDR1 MNHNY and CDR2 SVGAGI (reference sequence). The CDR3 spans 16 residues.

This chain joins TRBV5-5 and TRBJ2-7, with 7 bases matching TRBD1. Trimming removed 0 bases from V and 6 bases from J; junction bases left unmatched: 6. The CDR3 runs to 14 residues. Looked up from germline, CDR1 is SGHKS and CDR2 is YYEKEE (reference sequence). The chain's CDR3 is CASSLGDSLREQYV. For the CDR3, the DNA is TGTGCCAGCAGCTTGGGGGACAGCCTACGCGAGCAGTACGTC.

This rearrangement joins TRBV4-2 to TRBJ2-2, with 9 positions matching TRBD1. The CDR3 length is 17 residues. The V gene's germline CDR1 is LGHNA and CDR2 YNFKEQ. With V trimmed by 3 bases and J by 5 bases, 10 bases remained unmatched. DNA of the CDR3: TGTGCCAGCAGCCAGCAAACCGGGACAGGGAAGACCGGGGAGCTGTTTTTT. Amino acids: CASSQQTGTGKTGELFF.

The CDR3 loop is CASSTPDRGSFRYV. The CDR3, as DNA: TGTGCCAGCAGCACCCCTGACAGGGGGAGCTTTCGGTACGTC. This chain connects TRBV11-3 to TRBJ2-7; 9 bases align to TRBD1. Germline trimming cut 5 bases from V and 12 bases from J; bases unmatched to any gene: 14. The CDR3 loop spans 14 amino acids. The germline V gene has CDR1 SGHNT and CDR2 YENEEA.

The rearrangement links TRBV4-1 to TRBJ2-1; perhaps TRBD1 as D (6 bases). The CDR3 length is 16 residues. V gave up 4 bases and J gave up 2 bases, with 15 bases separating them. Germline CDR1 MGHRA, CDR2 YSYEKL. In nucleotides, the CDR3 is TGCGCCAGCAGCCGCCCAACCGGGACAACCTACAATGAGCAGTTCTTC. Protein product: CASSRPTGTTYNEQFF.

CDR3 region: CASSSLDRDSGYTF. The CDR3 coding sequence is TGCGCCAGCAGCTCCCTGGACAGGGACAGTGGCTACACCTTC. The rearrangement uses TRBV5-1 and TRBJ1-2, with TRBD1 matching 8 bases. Per the germline V gene, CDR1 is SGHRS and CDR2 is YFSETQ. The CDR3 has 14 amino acids. The V segment lost 3 bases and the J segment 7 bases; nucleotides outside the gene matches: 8.

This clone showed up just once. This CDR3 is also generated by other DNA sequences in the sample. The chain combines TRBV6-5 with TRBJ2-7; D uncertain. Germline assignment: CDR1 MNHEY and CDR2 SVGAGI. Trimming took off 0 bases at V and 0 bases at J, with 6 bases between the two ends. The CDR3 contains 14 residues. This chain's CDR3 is CASSYSSSSYEQYV. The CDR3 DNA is TGTGCCAGCAGTTACTCGTCGAGCTCCTACGAGCAGTACGTC.

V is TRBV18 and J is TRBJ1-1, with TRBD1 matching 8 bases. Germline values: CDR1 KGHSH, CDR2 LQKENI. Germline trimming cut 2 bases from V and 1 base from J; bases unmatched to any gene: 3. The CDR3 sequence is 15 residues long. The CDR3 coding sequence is TGTGCCAGCTCACCATCCGACAGGGGGAACACTGAAGCTTTCTTT. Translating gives CASSPSDRGNTEAFF.

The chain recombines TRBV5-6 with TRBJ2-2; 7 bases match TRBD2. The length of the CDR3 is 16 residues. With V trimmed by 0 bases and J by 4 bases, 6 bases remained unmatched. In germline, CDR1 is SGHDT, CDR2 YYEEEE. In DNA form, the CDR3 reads TGTGCCAGCAGCTTGGTAGCAGCGGGGCGCACCGGGGAGCTGTTTTTT. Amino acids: CASSLVAAGRTGELFF.

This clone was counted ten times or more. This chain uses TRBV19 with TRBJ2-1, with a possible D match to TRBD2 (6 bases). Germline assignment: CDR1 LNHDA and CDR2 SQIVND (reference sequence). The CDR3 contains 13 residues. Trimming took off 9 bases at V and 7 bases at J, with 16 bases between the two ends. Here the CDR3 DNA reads TGTGCCAGCTCCGGGGGTCGGAGGAATGAGCAGTTCTTC. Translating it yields CASSGGRRNEQFF.

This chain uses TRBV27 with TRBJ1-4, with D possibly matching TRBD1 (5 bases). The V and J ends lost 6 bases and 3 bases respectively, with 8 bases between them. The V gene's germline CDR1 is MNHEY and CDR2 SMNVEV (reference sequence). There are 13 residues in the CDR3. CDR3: CASSRVANEKLFF. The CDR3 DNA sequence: TGTGCCAGCAGCAGGGTCGCTAATGAAAAACTGTTTTTT.

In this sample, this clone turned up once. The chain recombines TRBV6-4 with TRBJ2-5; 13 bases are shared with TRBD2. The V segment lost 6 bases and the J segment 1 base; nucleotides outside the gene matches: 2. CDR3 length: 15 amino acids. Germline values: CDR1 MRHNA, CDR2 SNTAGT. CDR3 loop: CASRRTSGGQETQYF. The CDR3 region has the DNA TGTGCCAGCAGGAGGACTAGCGGGGGCCAAGAGACCCAGTACTTC.

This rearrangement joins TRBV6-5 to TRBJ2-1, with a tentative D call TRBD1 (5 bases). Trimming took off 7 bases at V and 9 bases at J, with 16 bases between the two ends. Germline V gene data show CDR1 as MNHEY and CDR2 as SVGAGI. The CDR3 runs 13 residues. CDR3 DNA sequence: TGTGCCAGCATAAGGGGATTTATAGGTGAGCAGTTCTTC. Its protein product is CASIRGFIGEQFF.

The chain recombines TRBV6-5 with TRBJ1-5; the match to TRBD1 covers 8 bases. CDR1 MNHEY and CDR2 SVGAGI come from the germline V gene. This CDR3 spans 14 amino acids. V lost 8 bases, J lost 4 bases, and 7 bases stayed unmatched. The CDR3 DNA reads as TGTGCCAGCTCGGACAGGGCTTCAAATCAGCCCCAGCATTTT. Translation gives CASSDRASNQPQHF.

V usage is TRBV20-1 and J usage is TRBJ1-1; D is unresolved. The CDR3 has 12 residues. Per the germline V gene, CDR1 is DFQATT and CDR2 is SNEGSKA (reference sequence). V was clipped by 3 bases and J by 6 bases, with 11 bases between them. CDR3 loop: CSASSSAAEAFF. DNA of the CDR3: TGCAGTGCTAGTTCTTCGGCGGCTGAAGCTTTCTTT.

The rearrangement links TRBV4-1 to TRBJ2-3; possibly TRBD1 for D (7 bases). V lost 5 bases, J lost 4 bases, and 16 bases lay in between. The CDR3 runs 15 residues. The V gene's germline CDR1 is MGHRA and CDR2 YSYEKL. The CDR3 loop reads CASSFRQGGADTQYF. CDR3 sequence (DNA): TGCGCCAGCAGCTTTCGACAGGGAGGCGCAGATACGCAGTATTTT.

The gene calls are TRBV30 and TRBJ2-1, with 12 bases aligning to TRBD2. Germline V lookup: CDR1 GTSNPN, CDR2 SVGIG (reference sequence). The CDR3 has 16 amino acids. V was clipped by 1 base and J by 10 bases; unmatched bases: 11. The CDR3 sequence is CAWSAGPSGGAGEQFF. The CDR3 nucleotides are TGTGCCTGGAGTGCCGGACCTAGCGGGGGGGCTGGAGAGCAGTTCTTC.

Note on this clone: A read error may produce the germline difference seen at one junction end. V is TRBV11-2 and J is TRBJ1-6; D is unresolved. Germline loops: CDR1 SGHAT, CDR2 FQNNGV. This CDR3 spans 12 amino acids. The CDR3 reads CASSLVTGAVAF. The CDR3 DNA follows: TGTGCCAGCAGCTTAGTGACCGGCGCGGTGGCTTTT.